The next 24 T cell receptor beta chains were all read from a single sample in a study of T cell responses to AZD1222 COVID-19 vaccine. Data came from immunoSEQ multiplex PCR; TCRdb stores just in-frame clones and leaves some out. The top ten clones hold more than 8.5% of a sample with about 92,000 clones, under 90% of them seen once. The sequencing here drew on peripheral blood, taken on day 0 of AZD1222 vaccination. These receptors all stem from an adult in good health.

CDR3 DNA: TGTGCCAGCTCACCATCGGGATCGGGCGGGAATCAGCCCCAGCATTTT. It is translated as CASSPSGSGGNQPQHF. V gene TRBV18 combines with J gene TRBJ1-5, with unresolved D. Germline V gives CDR1 KGHSH, CDR2 LQKENI. The V end lost 2 bases, the J end lost 4 bases, and 15 bases lay between the germline ends. This CDR3 spans 16 amino acids. Full variable domain (remainder filled in from reference TRBV18 and TRBJ1-5): NAGVMQNPRHLVRRRGQEARLRCSPMKGHSHVYWYRQLPEEGLKFMVYLQKENIIDESGMPKERFSAEFPKEGPSILRIQQVVRGDSAAYFCASSPSGSGGNQPQHFGDGTRLSIL.

The gene calls are TRBV5-4 and TRBJ1-3; D possibly corresponds to TRBD1 (5 bases). The V gene's germline CDR1 is SGHNT and CDR2 YYREEE (reference sequence). The CDR3 is made up of 15 amino acids. V shed 0 bases and J shed 4 bases, with 11 bases lying between them. The CDR3 protein is CASSLDSGTGNTIYF. The CDR3 nucleotides read TGTGCCAGCAGCTTGGACAGTGGGACCGGAAACACCATATATTTT. Supplemented by reference TRBV5-4 and TRBJ1-3, the full variable domain reads ETGVTQSPTHLIKTRGQQVTLRCSSQSGHNTVSWYQQALGQGPQFIFQYYREEENGRGNFPPRFSGLQFPNYSSELNVNALELDDSALYLCASSLDSGTGNTIYFGEGSWLTVV.

The rearrangement uses TRBV19 and TRBJ1-5; D may be TRBD1 (6 bases). V lost 7 bases to trimming and J lost 1 base, with 20 bases between them. The CDR3 loop spans 17 amino acids. Germline assignment: CDR1 LNHDA and CDR2 SQIVND (reference sequence). The CDR3 reads CASNNRARGESNQPQHF. The CDR3 DNA is TGTGCCAGTAATAATAGGGCCAGGGGAGAAAGCAATCAGCCCCAGCATTTT.

The rearrangement uses TRBV27 and TRBJ1-4, with 7 bases identical to TRBD1. CDR3 size: 15 residues. The junction had 6 bases not matched to a gene; V was cut back by 5 bases and J by 3 bases. The germline V gene has CDR1 MNHEY and CDR2 SMNVEV (reference sequence). DNA for the CDR3: TGTGCCAGCAGTCCGACAGGGAATCCTAATGAAAAACTGTTTTTT. Residues: CASSPTGNPNEKLFF.

The table lists this clone with a count of one. The chain uses TRBV3-1 (or the pseudogene TRBV3-2) and TRBJ1-5; no reliable D call. The germline CDR1 and CDR2 sequences are LGHDT and YNNKEL (reference sequence). The CDR3 extends over 16 amino acids. V shed 11 bases and J shed 3 bases, with 23 bases lying between them. Here the CDR3 reads CAESTPPGRFNQPQHF. In DNA, the CDR3 is TGTGCCGAATCGACCCCCCCTGGGCGTTTCAATCAGCCCCAGCATTTT.

The V call is TRBV15, the J call TRBJ2-7; 8 positions match TRBD1. The CDR3 contains 15 residues. V was pared by 2 bases and J by 3 bases, with 6 bases of the junction left unmatched. In germline, CDR1 is LNHNV, CDR2 YYDKDF (reference sequence). Here the CDR3 DNA reads TGTGCCACCAGCAGACAGGGGGGACAGGTCTACGAGCAGTACTTC. Amino acids: CATSRQGGQVYEQYF.

The CDR3 is CASSEREGLAKNIQYF. The CDR3 coding sequence is TGCGCCAGCAGCGAGAGGGAGGGGCTAGCCAAAAACATTCAGTACTTC. The chain uses TRBV5-1 and TRBJ2-4; 7 nucleotides line up with TRBD2. The CDR3 is 16 amino acids. Germline CDR1 SGHRS, CDR2 YFSETQ. V was clipped by 4 bases and J by 0 bases; unmatched bases: 7.

The genes are TRBV30 and TRBJ1-5; 9 bases agree with TRBD1. Germline V gives CDR1 GTSNPN, CDR2 SVGIG (reference sequence). J was trimmed by 0 bases and V by 1 base; bases with no gene match: 7. The CDR3 is made up of 17 amino acids. The CDR3 protein is CAWSAPTGGYSNQPQHF. CDR3 nucleotides: TGTGCCTGGAGTGCCCCGACAGGGGGTTATAGCAATCAGCCCCAGCATTTT. Supplemented by reference TRBV30 and TRBJ1-5, the full variable domain reads SQTIHQWPATLVQPVGSPLSLECTVEGTSNPNLYWYRQAAGRGLQLLFYSVGIGQISSEVPQNLSASRPQDRQFILSSKKLLLSDSGFYLCAWSAPTGGYSNQPQHFGDGTRLSIL.

V is TRBV2 and J is TRBJ2-5, with TRBD2 identical over 11 bases. CDR1 is SNHLY and CDR2 is FYNNEI in the germline V gene. The V and J ends lost 3 bases and 5 bases, in that order; junction bases with no gene match: 2. The CDR3 loop spans 14 amino acids. This CDR3 reads CASSDTSGSETQYF. The CDR3 bases are TGTGCCAGCAGTGATACTAGCGGGAGTGAGACCCAGTACTTC.

The chain employs TRBV19 and TRBJ2-2, with 8 bases aligning to TRBD2. Per the germline V gene, CDR1 is LNHDA and CDR2 is SQIVND (reference sequence). Trimming took 4 bases from V and 8 from J; bases not matched to a gene: 15. This CDR3 region has 17 residues. As DNA, the CDR3 is TGTGCCAGTAGTACCCCGACTAGCGCCTTTTCCCGGGGGGAGCTGTTTTTT. Translated, it gives CASSTPTSAFSRGELFF.

The genes are TRBV21-1 and TRBJ1-2; no check of the table's D call, TRBD1, against the DNA was made. TRBV21-1 counts as a pseudogene. This CDR3 is 17 amino acids long. The CDR3 bases are TGTGCCAGCAGCAAAGGAAGAGATAGGGGCTCGAACTATGGCTACACCTTC. As protein: CASSKGRDRGSNYGYTF.

This rearrangement joins TRBV5-4 to TRBJ2-3; 7 bases map to TRBD1. CDR3 size: 15 residues. Germline CDR1 SGHNT, CDR2 YYREEE (reference sequence). With 4 bases clipped from V and 5 bases from J, the junction kept 10 bases outside the gene matches. The CDR3 bases are TGTGCCAGCAGCGCCAACAGGGGTGTTCAAGATACGCAGTATTTT. Encoded protein: CASSANRGVQDTQYF.

As for this clone: Other nucleotide sequences in the sample specify the same CDR3. This chain links TRBV3-1 (or the pseudogene TRBV3-2) with TRBJ1-1, with TRBD1 matching 10 bases. This CDR3 is built from 15 residues. The germline CDR1 and CDR2 sequences are LGHDT and YNNKEL (reference sequence). V shed 3 bases and J 0 bases; nucleotides not matched to a gene: 1. DNA for the CDR3: TGTGCCAGCAGCCAGGGACAGGGGATGAACACTGAAGCTTTCTTT. It specifies CASSQGQGMNTEAFF.

The CDR3 reads CSVEGPRLAGDTGELFF. CDR3 sequence (DNA): TGCAGCGTTGAAGGTCCCCGACTAGCGGGGGACACCGGGGAGCTGTTTTTT. The rearrangement links TRBV29-1 to TRBJ2-2; 12 nucleotides match TRBD2. The CDR3 extends over 17 amino acids. The V and J ends lost 1 base and 3 bases, in that order; junction bases with no gene match: 6. Germline lookup yields CDR1 SQVTM and CDR2 ANQGSEA.

The chain uses TRBV5-1 and TRBJ2-5, with 8 bases identical to TRBD2. The germline V gene has CDR1 SGHRS and CDR2 YFSETQ. This CDR3 is 14 amino acids long. The V segment lost 4 bases and the J segment 1 base; nucleotides outside the gene matches: 3. Written as DNA, the CDR3 is TGCGCCAGCAGCAGCGGGAGTTCCCAAGAGACCCAGTACTTC. Amino acids: CASSSGSSQETQYF.

The rearrangement joins TRBV24-1 to TRBJ1-2; D gene unclear. This CDR3 spans 11 amino acids. CDR1 and CDR2 (germline): KGHDR, SFDVKD. Trimming shortened V by 5 bases and J by 7 bases, and 7 bases separated the two germline ends. The CDR3: CATSAWGGYTF. CDR3 sequence (DNA): TGTGCCACCAGTGCCTGGGGTGGCTACACCTTC.

The chain is built from TRBV5-1 and TRBJ2-5; 9 bases agree with TRBD1. Germline trimming cut 4 bases from V and 5 bases from J; bases unmatched to any gene: 15. The CDR3 extends over 17 amino acids. Germline values: CDR1 SGHRS, CDR2 YFSETQ. CDR3 sequence (DNA): TGCGCCAGCAGCGCATCAACCGGGACAGGGTTAGGGGAGACCCAGTACTTC. It is translated as CASSASTGTGLGETQYF.

The table lists this clone with a count of one. The rearrangement uses TRBV7-6 and TRBJ2-1; no clear D gene. Germline CDR1 reads SGHVS; CDR2 reads FNYEAQ. The length of the CDR3 is 15 residues. V was clipped by 1 base and J by 5 bases, with 12 bases between them. The CDR3 reads CASSLVGPTDNEQFF. DNA of the CDR3: TGTGCCAGCAGCTTAGTAGGACCAACAGACAATGAGCAGTTCTTC.

The V gene is TRBV6-4, the J gene TRBJ2-1; 7 nucleotides agree with TRBD2. This CDR3 contains 13 residues. Germline values: CDR1 MRHNA, CDR2 SNTAGT. The V segment lost 9 bases and the J segment 7 bases; nucleotides outside the gene matches: 9. As DNA, the CDR3 is TGTGCCAGTCGGGAGGATCCTCGGAATGAGCAGTTCTTC. Translating it yields CASREDPRNEQFF.

The rearrangement links TRBV28 to TRBJ2-7, with a possible D match to TRBD2 (7 bases). Deletions cut 11 bases from V and 2 bases from J, with 13 bases between. Germline CDR1 is MDHEN and CDR2 is SYDVKM. The CDR3 is 12 amino acids. This CDR3 is CAARGQAYEQYF. The CDR3 nucleotides are TGTGCCGCGCGGGGGCAGGCCTACGAGCAGTACTTC. Using reference TRBV28 and TRBJ2-7 for the parts outside the CDR3, the full variable domain is DVKVTQSSRYLVKRTGEKVFLECVQDMDHENMFWYRQDPGLGLRLIYFSYDVKMKEKGDIPEGYSVSREKKERFSLILESASTNQTSMYLCAARGQAYEQYFGPGTRLTVT.

V gene TRBV12-3 or TRBV12-4 combines with J gene TRBJ2-7, with a tentative D call TRBD1 (6 bases). Between the trimmed V and J ends, which lost 8 bases and 3 bases, there was a span of 8 bases. This CDR3 comprises 11 residues. CDR3 sequence: CASSRGYEQYF. The CDR3 nucleotides read TGTGCCAGCTCCAGGGGCTACGAGCAGTACTTC.

The V gene is TRBV7-9, the J gene TRBJ2-7; 10 bases are a match to TRBD1. The CDR3 sequence is 13 residues long. Germline V gene lookup returns CDR1 SEHNR and CDR2 FQNEAQ (reference sequence). With 5 bases clipped from V and 12 bases from J, the junction kept 10 bases outside the gene matches. CDR3 DNA: TGTGCCAGCAGCGCCCGGGACAGGGGAGTTTGGTACTTC. This gives the protein CASSARDRGVWYF.

The chain carries TRBV24-1 and TRBJ2-1, with TRBD2 as a possible D gene (5 bases). CDR1 KGHDR and CDR2 SFDVKD come from the germline V gene. V was clipped by 6 bases and J by 12 bases, with 14 bases between them. This CDR3 has 12 amino acids. The CDR3 coding sequence is TGTGCCACCAGTTCTTCCCCGACTACGCAGTTCTTC. Translation gives CATSSSPTTQFF.

Worth noting for this clone: An end of the junction does not agree with germline; a read error may underlie this. The chain uses TRBV6-5 and TRBJ2-2; D ambiguous. Germline V CDR1 and CDR2: MNHEY, SVGAGI. The CDR3 is made up of 16 amino acids. CDR3 bases: TGTGCCAGCAGTAACTCAGATCAGGTTCACACCGGGGAGCTGTTTTTT. Translating it yields CASSNSDQVHTGELFF.